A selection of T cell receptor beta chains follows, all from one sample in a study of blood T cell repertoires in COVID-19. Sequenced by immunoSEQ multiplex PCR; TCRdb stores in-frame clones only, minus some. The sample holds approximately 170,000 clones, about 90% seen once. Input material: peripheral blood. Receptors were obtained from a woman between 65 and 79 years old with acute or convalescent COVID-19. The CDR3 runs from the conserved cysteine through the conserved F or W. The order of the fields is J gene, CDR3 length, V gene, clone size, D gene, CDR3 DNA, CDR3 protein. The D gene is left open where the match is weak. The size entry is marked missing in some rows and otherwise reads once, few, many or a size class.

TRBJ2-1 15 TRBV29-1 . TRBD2 TGCAGCGTTGAACTGGGGTTAGCGGGAGTTCTTGAGCAGTTCTTC CSVELGLAGVLEQFF
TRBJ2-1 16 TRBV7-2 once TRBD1 TGTGCCAGCAGCTTGAGGGGGCCCAGCTCCTACAATGAGCAGTTCTTC CASSLRGPSSYNEQFF
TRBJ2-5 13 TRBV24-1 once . TGTGCCACCAGTTCCCCCCCTAAGGAGACCCAGTACTTC CATSSPPKETQYF
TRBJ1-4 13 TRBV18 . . TGTGCCAGCTCACCCGCAACTAATGAAAAACTGTTTTTT CASSPATNEKLFF
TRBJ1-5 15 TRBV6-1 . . TGTGCCAGCAGTGAATCCGGGAGGTATAGTCAGCCCCAGCATTTT CASSESGRYSQPQHF
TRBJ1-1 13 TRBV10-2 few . TGCGCCAGCAGTGAGTCAGCCCTGACTGAAGCTTTCTTT CASSESALTEAFF
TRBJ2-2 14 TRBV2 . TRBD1 TGTGCCAGCAGGGGCAGGGGGCCCACCGGGGAGCTGTTTTTT CASRGRGPTGELFF
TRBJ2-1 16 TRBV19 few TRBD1 TGTGCCAGTAGTAACCGGGACAGGGGGCCCTACAATGAGCAGTTCTTC CASSNRDRGPYNEQFF
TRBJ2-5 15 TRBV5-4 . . TGTGCCAGCAGCTTGGGAAAGGGAGGCCAAGAGACCCAGTACTTC CASSLGKGGQETQYF
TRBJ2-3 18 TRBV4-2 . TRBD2 TGTGCCAGCAGCCAAGATTTAACCCTAGCGGGAGTCGGAGATACGCAGTATTTT CASSQDLTLAGVGDTQYF
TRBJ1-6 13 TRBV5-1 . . TGCGCCAGCAGCGAAAACAGGGATTCACCCCTCCACTTT CASSENRDSPLHF
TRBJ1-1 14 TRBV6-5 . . TGTGCCAGCAGCACGAAATACGGGTACACTGAAGCTTTCTTT CASSTKYGYTEAFF
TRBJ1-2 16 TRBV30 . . TGTGCCTGGAGTGCCACCCACAGGGCCCGGACCTATGGCTACACCTTC CAWSATHRARTYGYTF
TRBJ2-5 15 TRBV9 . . TGTGCCAGCAGCGTAGCCCCACAGGGACGAGAGACCCAGTACTTC CASSVAPQGRETQYF
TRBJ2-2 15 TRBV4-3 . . TGCGCCAGCAGCCAATGGACAAGGGCTTCCGGGGAGCTGTTTTTT CASSQWTRASGELFF
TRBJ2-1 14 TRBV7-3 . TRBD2 TGTGCCAGCAGACCTAGCGGAACCTACAATGAGCAGTTCTTC CASRPSGTYNEQFF
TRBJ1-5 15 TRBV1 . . TGCACCAGCAGCCAAGATGAGGGGGCAAGGCAGCCCCAGCATTTT CTSSQDEGARQPQHF
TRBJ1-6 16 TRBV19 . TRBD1 TGTGCCAGTAGTATACAGGGGGCGATTGGTAATTCACCCCTCCACTTT CASSIQGAIGNSPLHF
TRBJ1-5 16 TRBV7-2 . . TGTGCCAGCAGCTTAGGAGTAGGCAGACTGAATCAGCCCCAGCATTTT CASSLGVGRLNQPQHF
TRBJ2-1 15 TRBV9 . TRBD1 TGTGCCAGCAGCGTAGCCCCAGGGGGATACAATGAGCAGTTCTTC CASSVAPGGYNEQFF
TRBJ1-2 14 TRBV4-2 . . TGTGCCAGCAGCCAAGCGGGGGGCAACTATGGCTACACCTTC CASSQAGGNYGYTF
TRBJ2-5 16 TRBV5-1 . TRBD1 TGCGCCAGCAGCGCTGGACAGGGGGGGAACCAAGAGACCCAGTACTTC CASSAGQGGNQETQYF
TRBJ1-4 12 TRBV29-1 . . TGCAGCGTTGGGGATCGAGGGGAAAAACTGTTTTTT CSVGDRGEKLFF
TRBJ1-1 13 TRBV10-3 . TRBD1 TGTGCCGTCACATCGACAGGGGACACTGAAGCTTTCTTT CAVTSTGDTEAFF
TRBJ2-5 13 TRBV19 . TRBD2 TGTGCCACCAGCGGGGGGGCGATAGAGACCCAGTACTTC CATSGGAIETQYF
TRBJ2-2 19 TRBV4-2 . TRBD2 TGTGCCAGCAGCCAAGTTCCCCCCATAGCGGGAGAGGGCACCGGGGAGCTGTTTTTT CASSQVPPIAGEGTGELFF
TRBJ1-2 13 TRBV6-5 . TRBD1 TGTGCCAGCAGCCCCGGGACAGTAGGTGGCTACACCTTC CASSPGTVGGYTF
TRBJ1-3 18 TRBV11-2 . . TGTGCCAGCAGCTTAGAGACAGGCCTACTCCTCTCTGGAAACACCATATATTTT CASSLETGLLLSGNTIYF
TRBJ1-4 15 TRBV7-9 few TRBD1 TGTGCCAGCAGCTTAGGGGCACAGGGGACTGAAAAACTGTTTTTT CASSLGAQGTEKLFF
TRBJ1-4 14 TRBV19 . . TGTGCCAGTAACTTGAATCGGGGTAATGAAAAACTGTTTTTT CASNLNRGNEKLFF
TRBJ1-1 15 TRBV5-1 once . TGCGCCAGCAGCTCCTTAGGGGGAAGGGAGAGTGAAGCTTTCTTT CASSSLGGRESEAFF
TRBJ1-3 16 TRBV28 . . TGTGCCAGCACCGAGCGGGGGGCGACCTCTGGAAACACCATATATTTT CASTERGATSGNTIYF
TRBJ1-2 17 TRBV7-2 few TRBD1 TGTGCCAGCAGCTTAGCCCGAACAGGGGGCGCCCCCTATGGCTACACCTTC CASSLARTGGAPYGYTF
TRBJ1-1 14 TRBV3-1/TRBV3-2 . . TGTGCCAGCAGCCATGCATTGGCGAACACTGAAGCTTTCTTT CASSHALANTEAFF
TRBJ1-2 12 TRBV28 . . TGTGCCAGCGGTTCAGCTAACTATGGCTACACCTTC CASGSANYGYTF
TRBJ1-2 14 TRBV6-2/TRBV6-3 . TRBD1 TGTGCCAGCAGTCCCAGGGGGGAGAACTATGGCTACACCTTC CASSPRGENYGYTF
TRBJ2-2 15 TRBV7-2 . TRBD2 TGTGCCAGCAGCTTAGCGGCGGGAGGCACCGGGGAGCTGTTTTTT CASSLAAGGTGELFF
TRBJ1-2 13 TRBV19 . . TGTGCCAGCAAAGCCGACTTCTACTATGGCTACACCTTC CASKADFYYGYTF
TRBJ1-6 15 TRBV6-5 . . TGTGCCAGCAGTTACTCGTTATCCTATAATTCACCCCTCCACTTT CASSYSLSYNSPLHF
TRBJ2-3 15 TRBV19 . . TGTGCCAGTAGTTTGGGGGCGCCTGGCACAGATACGCAGTATTTT CASSLGAPGTDTQYF
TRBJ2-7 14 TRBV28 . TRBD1 TGTGCCAGCCGGGAAACAGGGGCGCCCTACGAGCAGTACTTC CASRETGAPYEQYF
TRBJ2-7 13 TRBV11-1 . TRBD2 TGTGCCAGCAGCCGGGGGGAGCTCTACGAGCAGTACTTC CASSRGELYEQYF
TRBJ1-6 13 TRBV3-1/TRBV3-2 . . TGTGCCAGCAGCAAGCGGAGTCTTTCACCCCTCCACTTT CASSKRSLSPLHF
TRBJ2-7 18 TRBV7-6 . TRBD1 TGTGCCAGCAGCTTAGGTTTAGGGACAGGGGCCATATACTACGAGCAGTACTTC CASSLGLGTGAIYYEQYF
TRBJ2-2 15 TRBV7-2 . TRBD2 TGTGCCAGCAGCTTAGTTGGGGGGGGCACCGGGGAGCTGTTTTTT CASSLVGGGTGELFF
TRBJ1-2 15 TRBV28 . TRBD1 TGTGCCAGCAGTCTACCGGGACAGGTCTCCTATGGCTACACCTTC CASSLPGQVSYGYTF
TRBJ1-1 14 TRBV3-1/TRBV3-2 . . TGTGCCAGCAGACAAAACACGGGATACACTGAAGCTTTCTTT CASRQNTGYTEAFF
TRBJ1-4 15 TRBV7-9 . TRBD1 TGTGCCAGCAGCTTAGGGGACAGACTTAATGAAAAACTGTTTTTT CASSLGDRLNEKLFF
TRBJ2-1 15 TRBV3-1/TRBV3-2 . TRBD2 TGTGCCAGCAGCTACACTAGCGGGGGGAGGGATGAGCAGTTCTTC CASSYTSGGRDEQFF
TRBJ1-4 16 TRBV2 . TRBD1 TGTGCCAGCAGTAGAACCAGACAGGGTACAAATGAAAAACTGTTTTTT CASSRTRQGTNEKLFF
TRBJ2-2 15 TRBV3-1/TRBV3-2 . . TGTGCCAGCAGCCTCCCGAGGGGGTCCCCCGGGGAGCTGTTTTTT CASSLPRGSPGELFF
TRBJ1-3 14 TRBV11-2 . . TGTGCCAGCAGCTTTGCGGGCTCTGGAAACACCATATATTTT CASSFAGSGNTIYF
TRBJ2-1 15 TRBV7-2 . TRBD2 TGTGCCAGCAGCTTAATAGCGGGAGGGCGCAATGAGCAGTTCTTC CASSLIAGGRNEQFF
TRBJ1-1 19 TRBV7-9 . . TGTGCCAGCAGCCCCCGCGAGGAATCTGTACAACAAATGAACACTGAAGCTTTCTTT CASSPREESVQQMNTEAFF
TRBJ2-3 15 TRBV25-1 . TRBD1 TGTGCCAGCAGTGAAGGGACAGCTAGCACAGATACGCAGTATTTT CASSEGTASTDTQYF
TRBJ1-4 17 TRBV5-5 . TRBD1 TGTGCCAGCAGCCGGATCACAGGGGGATTGGCAGGTGAAAAACTGTTTTTT CASSRITGGLAGEKLFF
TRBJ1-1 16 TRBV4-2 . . TGTGCCAGCAGCCAAGATCAGGGCCCCCCCCGCCTTCAAGCTTTCTTT CASSQDQGPPRLQAFF
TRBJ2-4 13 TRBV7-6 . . TGTGCCAGCAGCCAAAACACAGGAAACATTCAGTACTTC CASSQNTGNIQYF